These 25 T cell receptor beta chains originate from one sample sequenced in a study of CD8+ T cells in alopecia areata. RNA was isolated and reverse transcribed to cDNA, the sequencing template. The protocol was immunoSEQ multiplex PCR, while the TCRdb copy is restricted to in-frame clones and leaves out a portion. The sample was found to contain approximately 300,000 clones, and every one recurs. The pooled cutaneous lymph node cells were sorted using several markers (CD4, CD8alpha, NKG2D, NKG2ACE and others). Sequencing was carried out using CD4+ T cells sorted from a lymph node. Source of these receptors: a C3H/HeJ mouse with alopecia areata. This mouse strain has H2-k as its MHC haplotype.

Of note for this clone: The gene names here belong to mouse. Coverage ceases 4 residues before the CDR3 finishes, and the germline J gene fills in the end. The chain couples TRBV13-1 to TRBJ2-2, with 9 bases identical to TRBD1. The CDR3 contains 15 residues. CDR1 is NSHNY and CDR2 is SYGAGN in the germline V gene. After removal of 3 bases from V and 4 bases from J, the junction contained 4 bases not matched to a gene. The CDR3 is CASSGGQGRTGQLYF. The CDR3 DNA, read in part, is TGTGCCAGCAGTGGGGGACAGGGACGCACCGGG.

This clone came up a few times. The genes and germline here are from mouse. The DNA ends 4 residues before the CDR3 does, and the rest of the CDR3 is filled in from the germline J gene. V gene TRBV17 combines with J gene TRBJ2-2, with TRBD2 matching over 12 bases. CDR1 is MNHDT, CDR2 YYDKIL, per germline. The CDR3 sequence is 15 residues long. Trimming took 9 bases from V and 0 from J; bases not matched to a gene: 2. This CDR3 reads CARGLGGSNTGQLYF. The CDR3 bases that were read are TGTGCTAGGGGACTGGGGGGCTCAAACACCGGG.

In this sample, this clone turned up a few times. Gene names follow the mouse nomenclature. The sequenced part of the CDR3 DNA is TGTGCCAGCAGCCAAGATGACAGGGCAAGTGCAGAA. The encoded protein is CASSQDDRASAE. The complete CDR3 sequence is CASSQDDRASAETLYF. The chain is built from TRBV5 and TRBJ2-3; 7 bases are shared with TRBD1. The sequenced fragment ends 4 residues before the CDR3 boundary, so the rest is inferred from the germline J gene. The CDR3 contains 16 residues. The junction had 3 bases not matched to a gene; V was cut back by 0 bases and J by 0 bases. Germline values: CDR1 LGHNA, CDR2 YNLKQL (reference sequence).

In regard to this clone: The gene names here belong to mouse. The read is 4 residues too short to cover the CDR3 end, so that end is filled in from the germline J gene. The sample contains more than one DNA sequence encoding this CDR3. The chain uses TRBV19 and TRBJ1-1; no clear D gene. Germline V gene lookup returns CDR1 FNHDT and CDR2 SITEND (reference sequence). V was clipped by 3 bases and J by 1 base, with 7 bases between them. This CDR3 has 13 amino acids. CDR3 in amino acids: CASSRQKNTEVFF. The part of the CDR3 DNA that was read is TGTGCCAGCAGTAGACAAAAAAACACA.

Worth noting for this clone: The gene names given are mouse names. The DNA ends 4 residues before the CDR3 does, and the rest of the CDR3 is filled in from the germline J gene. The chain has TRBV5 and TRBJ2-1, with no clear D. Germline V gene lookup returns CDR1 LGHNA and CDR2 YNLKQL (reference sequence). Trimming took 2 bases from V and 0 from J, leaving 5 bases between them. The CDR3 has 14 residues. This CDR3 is CASSQNNNYAEQFF. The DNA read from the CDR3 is TGTGCCAGCAGCCAAAACAATAACTATGCT.

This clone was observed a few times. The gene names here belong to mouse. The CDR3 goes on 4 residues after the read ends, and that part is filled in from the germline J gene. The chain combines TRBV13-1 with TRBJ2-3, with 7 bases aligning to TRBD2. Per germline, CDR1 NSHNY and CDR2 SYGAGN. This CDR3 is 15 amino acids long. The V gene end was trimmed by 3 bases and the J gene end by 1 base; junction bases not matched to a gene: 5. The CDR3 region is CASSALGEGAETLYF. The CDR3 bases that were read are TGTGCCAGCAGTGCCCTGGGGGAGGGTGCAGAA.

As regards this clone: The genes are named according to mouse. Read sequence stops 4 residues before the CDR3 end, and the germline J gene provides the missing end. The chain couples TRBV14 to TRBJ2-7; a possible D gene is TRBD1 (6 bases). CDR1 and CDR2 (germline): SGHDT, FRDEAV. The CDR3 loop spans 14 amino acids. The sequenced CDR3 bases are TGTGCCAGCAGTTTAAAGGGGGACGGTTAT. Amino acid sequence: CASSLKGDGY. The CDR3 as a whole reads CASSLKGDGYEQYF.

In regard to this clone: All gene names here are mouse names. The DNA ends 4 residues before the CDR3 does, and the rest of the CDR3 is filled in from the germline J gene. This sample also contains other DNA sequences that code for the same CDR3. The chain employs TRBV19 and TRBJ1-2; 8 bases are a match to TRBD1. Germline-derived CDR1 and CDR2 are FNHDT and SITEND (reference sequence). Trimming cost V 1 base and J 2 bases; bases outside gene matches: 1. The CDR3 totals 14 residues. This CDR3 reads CASSITGGNSDYTF. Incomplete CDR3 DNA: TGTGCCAGCAGTATAACAGGGGGGAACTCC.

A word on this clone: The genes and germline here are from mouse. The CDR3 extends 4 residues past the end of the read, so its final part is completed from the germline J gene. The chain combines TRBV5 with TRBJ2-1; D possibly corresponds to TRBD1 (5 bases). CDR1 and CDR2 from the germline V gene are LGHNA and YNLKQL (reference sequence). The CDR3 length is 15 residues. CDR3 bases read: TGTGCCAGCAGCCAAGATGGAGGGAAGGGGGCT. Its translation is CASSQDGGKGA. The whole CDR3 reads CASSQDGGKGAEQFF.

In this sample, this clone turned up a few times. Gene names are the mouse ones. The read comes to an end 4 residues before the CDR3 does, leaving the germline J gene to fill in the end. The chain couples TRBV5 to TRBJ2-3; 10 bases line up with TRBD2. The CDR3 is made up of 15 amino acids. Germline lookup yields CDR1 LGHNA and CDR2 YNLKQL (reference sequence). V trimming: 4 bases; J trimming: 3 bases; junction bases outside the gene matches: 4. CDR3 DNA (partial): TGTGCCAGCAGCCCAGACTGGGGGGACGCAGAA. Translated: CASSPDWGDAE. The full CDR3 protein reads CASSPDWGDAETLYF.

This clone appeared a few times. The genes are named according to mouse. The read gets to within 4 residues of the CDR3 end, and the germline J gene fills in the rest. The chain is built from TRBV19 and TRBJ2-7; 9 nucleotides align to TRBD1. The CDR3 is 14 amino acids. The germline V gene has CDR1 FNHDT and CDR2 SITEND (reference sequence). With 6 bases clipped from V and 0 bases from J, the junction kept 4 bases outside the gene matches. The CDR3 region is CASNRDRASYEQYF. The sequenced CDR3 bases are TGTGCCAGCAACCGGGACAGGGCCTCCTAT.

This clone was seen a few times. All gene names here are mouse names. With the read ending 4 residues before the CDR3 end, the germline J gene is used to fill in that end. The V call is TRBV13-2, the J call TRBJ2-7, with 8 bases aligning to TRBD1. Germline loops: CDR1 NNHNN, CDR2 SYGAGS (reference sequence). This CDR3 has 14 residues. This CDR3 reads CASGDAQGADEQYF. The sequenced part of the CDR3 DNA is TGTGCCAGCGGTGATGCCCAGGGGGCGGAT.

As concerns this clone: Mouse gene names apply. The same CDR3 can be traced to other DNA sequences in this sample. The CDR3 DNA, read in part, is TGTGCCTGGAGTCTAGGGGGCGCCGCCTCC. It specifies CAWSLGGAAS. The complete CDR3 reads CAWSLGGAASDYTF. The chain recombines TRBV31 with TRBJ1-2, with 7 bases that match TRBD1. With the read ending 4 residues before the CDR3 end, the germline J gene is used to fill in that end. Germline V CDR1 and CDR2: GKSSPN, SITVG. CDR3 length: 14 amino acids. V was pared by 0 bases and J by 4 bases, with 5 bases of the junction left unmatched.

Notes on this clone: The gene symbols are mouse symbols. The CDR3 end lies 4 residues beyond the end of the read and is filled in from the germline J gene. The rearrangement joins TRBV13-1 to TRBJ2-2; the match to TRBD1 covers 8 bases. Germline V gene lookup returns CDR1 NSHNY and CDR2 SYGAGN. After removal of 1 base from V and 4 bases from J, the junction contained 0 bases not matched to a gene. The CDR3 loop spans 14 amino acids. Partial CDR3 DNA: TGTGCCAGCAGTGATCAGGGGGCCACCGGG. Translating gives CASSDQGATG. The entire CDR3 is CASSDQGATGQLYF.

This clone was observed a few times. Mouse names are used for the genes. The CDR3 DNA, read in part, is TGCACCTGCAGTGCCCAACTGGGGGGCCTCCAAGAC. It specifies CTCSAQLGGLQD. The complete CDR3 protein is CTCSAQLGGLQDTQYF. The V gene is TRBV1, the J gene TRBJ2-5, with 9 bases identical to TRBD2. The sequenced fragment ends 4 residues before the CDR3 boundary, so the rest is inferred from the germline J gene. Germline CDR1 and CDR2: NSQYPW and LRSPGD (reference sequence). J lost 2 bases, V lost 3 bases, and 6 bases had no gene match. The CDR3 covers 16 residues.

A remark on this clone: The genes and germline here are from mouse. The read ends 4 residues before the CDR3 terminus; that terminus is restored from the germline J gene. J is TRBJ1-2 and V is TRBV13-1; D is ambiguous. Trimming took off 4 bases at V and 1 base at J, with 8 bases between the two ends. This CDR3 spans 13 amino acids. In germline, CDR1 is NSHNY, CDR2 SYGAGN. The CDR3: CASSLGLNSDYTF. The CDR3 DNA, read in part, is TGTGCCAGCAGTCTGGGCCTAAACTCC.

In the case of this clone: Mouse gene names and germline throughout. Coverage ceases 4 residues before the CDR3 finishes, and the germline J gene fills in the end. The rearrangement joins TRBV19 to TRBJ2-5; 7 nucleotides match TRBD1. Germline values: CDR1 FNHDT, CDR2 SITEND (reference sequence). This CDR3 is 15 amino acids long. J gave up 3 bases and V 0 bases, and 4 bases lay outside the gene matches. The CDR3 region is CASSIAKGQQDTQYF. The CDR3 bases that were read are TGTGCCAGCAGTATAGCTAAGGGACAGCAAGAC.

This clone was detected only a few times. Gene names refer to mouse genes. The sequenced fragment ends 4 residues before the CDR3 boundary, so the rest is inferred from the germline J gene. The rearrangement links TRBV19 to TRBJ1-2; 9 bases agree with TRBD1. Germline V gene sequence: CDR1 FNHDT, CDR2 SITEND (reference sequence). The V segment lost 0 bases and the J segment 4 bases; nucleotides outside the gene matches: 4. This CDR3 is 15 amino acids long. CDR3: CASSIAGTGSSDYTF. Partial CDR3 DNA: TGTGCCAGCAGTATAGCCGGGACAGGGAGCTCC.

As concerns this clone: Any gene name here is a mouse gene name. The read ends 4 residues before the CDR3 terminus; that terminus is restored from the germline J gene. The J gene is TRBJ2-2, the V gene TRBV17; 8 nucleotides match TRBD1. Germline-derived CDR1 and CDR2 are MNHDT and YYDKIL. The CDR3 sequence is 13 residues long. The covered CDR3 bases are TGTGCCCCCCAGGGGGCCGACACCGGG. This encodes CAPQGADTG. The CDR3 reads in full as CAPQGADTGQLYF.

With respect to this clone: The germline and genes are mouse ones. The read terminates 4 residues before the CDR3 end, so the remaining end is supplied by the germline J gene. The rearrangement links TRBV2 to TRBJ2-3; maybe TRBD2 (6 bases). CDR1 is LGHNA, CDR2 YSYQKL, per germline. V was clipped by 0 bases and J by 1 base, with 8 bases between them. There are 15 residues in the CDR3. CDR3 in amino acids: CASSQDPGGAETLYF. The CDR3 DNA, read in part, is TGTGCCAGCAGCCAAGACCCTGGGGGTGCAGAA.

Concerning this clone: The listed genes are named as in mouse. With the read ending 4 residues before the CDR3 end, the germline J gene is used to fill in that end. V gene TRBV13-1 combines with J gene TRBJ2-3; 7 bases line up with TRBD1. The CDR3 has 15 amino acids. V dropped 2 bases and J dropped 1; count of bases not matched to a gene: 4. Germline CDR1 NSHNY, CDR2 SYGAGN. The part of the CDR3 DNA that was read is TGTGCCAGCAGTGAGCGGACAGGACGTGCAGAA. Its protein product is CASSERTGRAE. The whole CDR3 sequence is CASSERTGRAETLYF.

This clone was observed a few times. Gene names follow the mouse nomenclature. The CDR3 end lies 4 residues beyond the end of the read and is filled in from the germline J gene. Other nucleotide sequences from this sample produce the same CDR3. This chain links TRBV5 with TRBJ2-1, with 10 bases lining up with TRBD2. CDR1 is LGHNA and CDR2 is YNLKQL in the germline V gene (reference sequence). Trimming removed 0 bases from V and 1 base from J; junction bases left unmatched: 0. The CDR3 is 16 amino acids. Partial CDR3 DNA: TGTGCCAGCAGCCAAGAGGACTGGGGGAACTATGCT. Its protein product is CASSQEDWGNYA. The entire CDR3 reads CASSQEDWGNYAEQFF.

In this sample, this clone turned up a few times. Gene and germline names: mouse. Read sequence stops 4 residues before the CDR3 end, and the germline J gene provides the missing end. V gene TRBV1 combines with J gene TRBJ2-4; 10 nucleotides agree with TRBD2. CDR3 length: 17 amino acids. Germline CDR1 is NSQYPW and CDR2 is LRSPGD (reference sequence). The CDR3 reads CTCSADVLGGRENTLYF. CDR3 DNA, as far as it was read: TGCACCTGCAGTGCAGATGTCCTGGGGGGGCGAGAAAAC.

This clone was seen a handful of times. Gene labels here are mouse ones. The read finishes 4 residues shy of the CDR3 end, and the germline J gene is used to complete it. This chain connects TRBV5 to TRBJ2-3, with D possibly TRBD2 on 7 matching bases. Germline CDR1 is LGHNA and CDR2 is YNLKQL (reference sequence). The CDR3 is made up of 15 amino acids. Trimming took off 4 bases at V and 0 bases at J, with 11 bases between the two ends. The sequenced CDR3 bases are TGTGCCAGCAGCCCCCTGGGGGCTAGTGCAGAA. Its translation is CASSPLGASAE. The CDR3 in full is CASSPLGASAETLYF.

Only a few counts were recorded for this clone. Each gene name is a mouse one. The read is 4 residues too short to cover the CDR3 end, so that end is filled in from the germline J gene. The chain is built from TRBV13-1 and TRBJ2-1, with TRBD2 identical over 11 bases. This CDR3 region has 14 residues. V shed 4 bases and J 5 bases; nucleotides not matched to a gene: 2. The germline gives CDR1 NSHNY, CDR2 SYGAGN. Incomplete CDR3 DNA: TGTGCCAGCAGTCGACTGGGGGGGGATGCT. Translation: CASSRLGGDA. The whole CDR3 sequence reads CASSRLGGDAEQFF.